A selection of T cell receptor beta chains follows, all from one sample in a study of blood T cell repertoires in COVID-19. Here immunoSEQ multiplex PCR was the method, and the copy in TCRdb shows in-frame clones only, minus some. Of some 400,000 clones in the sample, approximately 92% were seen once. The sequenced material came from PBMCs or T cells enriched from blood (not recorded which). The receptor set was obtained from a man aged 30 to 45 who had recovered from COVID-19. Both conserved end residues are part of each CDR3. D genes are given only for firm matches. The listing skips clone size in some rows; elsewhere it reads once, few, many or a size class.

d_call,j_call,clone_size,v_call,cdr3_nt,cdr3_aa
.,TRBJ1-1,.,TRBV5-1,TGCGCCAGCAGCTCGGTCTTGGACACTGAAGCTTTCTTT,CASSSVLDTEAFF
TRBD1,TRBJ2-5,.,TRBV7-6,TGTGCCAGCAGCTTAGGCAGGGGGGAGACCCAGTACTTC,CASSLGRGETQYF
.,TRBJ1-1,.,TRBV5-6,TGTGCCAGCAGCTTGACGGGGGAGGTGAACACTGAAGCTTTCTTT,CASSLTGEVNTEAFF
TRBD2,TRBJ2-1,.,TRBV3-1/TRBV3-2,TGTGCCAGCAGCCCCCGAAAGGGACTAGCGGGAGATGGTGAGCAGTTCTTC,CASSPRKGLAGDGEQFF
.,TRBJ2-1,.,TRBV29-1,TGCAGCGTTGCTAGGAACAATGAGCAGTTCTTC,CSVARNNEQFF
TRBD1,TRBJ1-6,.,TRBV27,TGTGCCAGCAGTTTATCGTTTGGGACAGGGATGGGTTCACCCCTCCACTTT,CASSLSFGTGMGSPLHF
TRBD2,TRBJ2-7,few,TRBV19,TGTGCCAGTGGGACTAGCGGGAACGAGCAGTACTTC,CASGTSGNEQYF
TRBD1,TRBJ2-3,.,TRBV7-7,TGTGCCAGCAGCCCAGGGGGTTCTAGCACAGATACGCAGTATTTT,CASSPGGSSTDTQYF
.,TRBJ1-1,.,TRBV28,TGTGCCAGCAGCCCCGGGACACGAGTGAACACTGAAGCTTTCTTT,CASSPGTRVNTEAFF
.,TRBJ2-7,.,TRBV2,TGTGCCAGCAGTCTTGGGACTTTCTACGAGCAGTACTTC,CASSLGTFYEQYF
.,TRBJ1-5,once,TRBV6-1,TGTGCCAGCAGTGAAGCCCCCCGGGATCAGCCCCAGCATTTT,CASSEAPRDQPQHF
.,TRBJ2-7,.,TRBV7-8,TGTGCCAGCAGCCCCGGGGTCAGGACGGGATACGAGCAGTACTTC,CASSPGVRTGYEQYF
.,TRBJ2-3,once,TRBV19,TGTGCCAGTAGTATAATCAACACAGATACGCAGTATTTT,CASSIINTDTQYF
TRBD2,TRBJ2-5,.,TRBV13,TGTGCCAGCAGCCGGACTAGGGAGACCCAGTACTTC,CASSRTRETQYF
.,TRBJ1-2,.,TRBV7-9,TGTGCCAGCAGCTTATCCCAGGGAAATGGCTACACCTTC,CASSLSQGNGYTF
TRBD1,TRBJ2-7,few,TRBV18,TGTGCCAGCCTCCGGGACAGAGGAGGCGAGCAGTACTTC,CASLRDRGGEQYF
.,TRBJ1-6,once,TRBV5-6,TGTGCCAGCAGCTGGGATAGCGGGGGGAATTCACCCCTCCACTTT,CASSWDSGGNSPLHF
.,TRBJ2-2,.,TRBV3-1/TRBV3-2,TGTGCCAGCAGCCAAGATGACGCGGGCGGGGAGCTGTTTTTT,CASSQDDAGGELFF
TRBD2,TRBJ2-5,.,TRBV19,TGTGCCAGTAGGACTAGCGGGAGTGGAGAGACCCAGTACTTC,CASRTSGSGETQYF
TRBD2,TRBJ2-7,.,TRBV27,TGTGCCAGCAGTTTAGCCCCCGGGGCGGGAGTTCTCTACGAGCAGTACTTC,CASSLAPGAGVLYEQYF
.,TRBJ2-3,.,TRBV29-1,TGCAGCGTTGATGACCTTGAAATGGGACACCTTACGCAGTATTTT,CSVDDLEMGHLTQYF
TRBD2,TRBJ2-5,.,TRBV24-1,TGTGCCACCAGTGAAGGGACTAGTAGTGAGACCCAGTACTTC,CATSEGTSSETQYF
TRBD2,TRBJ2-5,.,TRBV5-1,TGCGCCAGCAGCTTAGCGGGAGAGTCCACAGGGACCCAGTACTTC,CASSLAGESTGTQYF
TRBD2,TRBJ2-7,.,TRBV7-9,TGTGCCAGCAGCTTACCTAGCGGGAGCTACGAGCAGTACTTC,CASSLPSGSYEQYF
.,TRBJ2-3,.,TRBV10-3,TGTGCCATCAGTGAGTCTGGCAGATTATCTAGCACAGATACGCAGTATTTT,CAISESGRLSSTDTQYF
TRBD1,TRBJ1-5,.,TRBV28,TGTGCCAGCAGGCGGACAGGCAACAATCAGCCCCAGCATTTT,CASRRTGNNQPQHF
.,TRBJ2-2,once,TRBV19,TGTGCCAGTAAAATGGGATCTGGGGGGAACGGGGAGCTGTTTTTT,CASKMGSGGNGELFF
.,TRBJ2-3,.,TRBV29-1,TGCAGCGTTGAACAGGGGTCGGTCACAGATACGCAGTATTTT,CSVEQGSVTDTQYF
TRBD2,TRBJ2-7,.,TRBV3-1/TRBV3-2,TGTGCCAGCAGCCCAGACACTAGCGGGAGCTACGAGCAGTACTTC,CASSPDTSGSYEQYF
.,TRBJ2-7,.,TRBV18,TGTGCCAGCTCACCACTAGCGCACGAAGGCGAGCAGTACTTC,CASSPLAHEGEQYF
.,TRBJ1-5,.,TRBV14,TGTGCCAGCAGCCAGGCAACAGACCAGCCCCAGCATTTT,CASSQATDQPQHF
.,TRBJ1-2,.,TRBV28,TGTGCCAGCAGTTCACAAGCGGCGGGGCATTATGGCTACACCTTC,CASSSQAAGHYGYTF
.,TRBJ1-2,few,TRBV19,TGTGCCAGTAGTATTAGCGGGGGTAACTATGGCTACACCTTC,CASSISGGNYGYTF
.,TRBJ1-6,.,TRBV18,TGTGCCAGCTCCCCGGGGGATTCACCCCTCCACTTT,CASSPGDSPLHF
TRBD1,TRBJ1-3,.,TRBV4-1,TGCGCCAGCAGCCCACAGGGACAGGTGTCTGGAAACACCATATATTTT,CASSPQGQVSGNTIYF
TRBD2,TRBJ2-7,.,TRBV7-9,TGTGCCATTCCCTCCGGGACTAGCTTCGGCGAGCAGTACTTC,CAIPSGTSFGEQYF
.,TRBJ1-1,.,TRBV7-3,TGTGCCAGCAGCTACTTCCTGAACACTGAAGCTTTCTTT,CASSYFLNTEAFF
TRBD1,TRBJ2-1,once,TRBV24-1,TGTGCCACCAGTGTGGGACAGGGGGGTGAGCAGTTCTTC,CATSVGQGGEQFF
TRBD2,TRBJ2-3,.,TRBV7-8,TGTGCCAGCAGGGGAACTAGCGGGGTCACAGATACGCAGTATTTT,CASRGTSGVTDTQYF
.,TRBJ1-3,.,TRBV9,TGTGCCAGCAGCGTAGATATGGACAGCTTTAGCTCTGGAAACACCATATATTTT,CASSVDMDSFSSGNTIYF
.,TRBJ2-1,.,TRBV24-1,TGTGCCACCAGTGTTCGCGGCCAGGGGGGTAATGAGCAGTTCTTC,CATSVRGQGGNEQFF
TRBD1,TRBJ1-6,.,TRBV23-1,TGCGCCAGCAGTCAGTCCCGGGACAGTCCTTCACCCCTCCACTTT,CASSQSRDSPSPLHF
.,TRBJ1-3,once,TRBV28,TGTGCCAGCAGGAGGTCCACTGGAAACACCATATATTTT,CASRRSTGNTIYF
TRBD1,TRBJ1-5,.,TRBV28,TGTGCCAGCAGCGTTTCGGGACAGATTAGCAATCAGCCCCAGCATTTT,CASSVSGQISNQPQHF
TRBD2,TRBJ2-1,.,TRBV28,TGTGCCAGCAGTTTAACTAGCGGGAGGATTGAGCAGTTCTTC,CASSLTSGRIEQFF
.,TRBJ1-4,.,TRBV28,TGTGCCAGCAGTTTTCTTCCCCAGGAAAAACTGTTTTTT,CASSFLPQEKLFF
.,TRBJ1-5,.,TRBV12-3/TRBV12-4,TGTGCCAGCAGTTTGGGAGTCCATCAGCCCCAGCATTTT,CASSLGVHQPQHF
.,TRBJ1-1,.,TRBV28,TGTGCCAGCAGCCGCCCTATGAACACTGAAGCTTTCTTT,CASSRPMNTEAFF
TRBD1,TRBJ2-3,.,TRBV19,TGTGCCAGCGGCAGGGACAGGGTCACAGATACGCAGTATTTT,CASGRDRVTDTQYF
.,TRBJ1-4,once,TRBV29-1,TGCAGCGTAAGACAGTCAACTAATGAAAAACTGTTTTTT,CSVRQSTNEKLFF
.,TRBJ1-4,.,TRBV5-1,TGCGCCAGCAGCCCGACAGCAACTAATGAAAAACTGTTTTTT,CASSPTATNEKLFF
TRBD2,TRBJ2-3,.,TRBV5-1,TGCGCCAGCACCCCGGGGGGGACCCCAGATACGCAGTATTTT,CASTPGGTPDTQYF
.,TRBJ1-5,.,TRBV6-5,TGTGCCAGCAGTCTCTGGACAGAGAATCAGCCCCAGCATTTT,CASSLWTENQPQHF